The rows below give T cell receptor beta chains drawn from one sample of a study of metastatic and nonmetastatic thyroid tumors. TCRdb re-called the PCR reads via MiXCR. The top ten hold around 11% of the sample, which has about 33,000 clones, roughly a sixth seen once. The sequenced sample consisted of blood. Receptors originate from a male donor with papillary thyroid cancer or a benign thyroid nodule (not recorded which). Some clones in this sample may be carry-over from other donors' samples. CDR3s include the opening cysteine and the closing phenylalanine or tryptophan. D genes are given only for firm matches. The size entry is marked missing in some rows and otherwise reads once, few, many or a size class.

v_gene	j_gene	abundance	d_gene	CDR3aa	CDR3nt
TRBV27	TRBJ2-1	many	TRBD2	CASSLTAGGKYNEQFF	TGTGCCAGCAGCTTGACAGCGGGGGGAAAATACAATGAGCAGTTCTTC
TRBV6-2/TRBV6-3	TRBJ1-5	many	.	CASSRTGRMNQPQHF	TGTGCCAGCAGCCGAACCGGACGGATGAATCAGCCCCAGCATTTT
TRBV7-2	TRBJ2-3	many	.	CASSQTRMSPTDTQYF	TGTGCCAGCAGCCAAACAAGGATGTCCCCCACAGATACGCAGTATTTT
TRBV6-5	TRBJ2-7	.	TRBD2	CASSSKGLAAYEQYF	TGTGCCAGCAGTTCTAAAGGACTAGCGGCATACGAGCAGTACTTC
TRBV18	TRBJ1-1	many	.	CASSPVKTRAVNTEAFF	TGTGCCAGCTCACCCGTTAAAACCAGGGCGGTGAACACTGAAGCTTTCTTT
TRBV6-2/TRBV6-3	TRBJ2-1	.	TRBD2	CASSYESGGADEQFF	TGTGCCAGCAGTTACGAGTCCGGGGGGGCGGATGAGCAGTTCTTC
TRBV5-1	TRBJ2-2	many	.	CASSPDRTNTGELFF	TGCGCCAGCAGTCCAGACAGGACGAACACCGGGGAGCTGTTTTTT
TRBV11-2	TRBJ2-7	.	.	CASSLGLRSYEQYF	TGTGCCAGCAGCTTAGGGCTACGCTCCTACGAGCAGTACTTC
TRBV6-1	TRBJ1-2	many	.	CASAKSGNYGYTF	TGTGCCAGCGCGAAGTCAGGGAACTATGGCTACACCTTC
TRBV11-2	TRBJ2-7	.	.	CASSWREQYF	TGTGCCAGCAGTTGGCGTGAGCAGTACTTC
TRBV7-6	TRBJ1-6	many	.	CASSSGTGSPLHF	TGTGCCAGCAGCTCAGGGACGGGTTCACCCCTCCACTTT
TRBV2	TRBJ2-5	many	TRBD2	CASSERASGAF	TGTGCCAGCAGTGAAAGGGCTAGCGGAGCCTTC
TRBV19	TRBJ2-1	many	TRBD2	CASRPRTRSYNEQFF	TGTGCCAGTAGGCCCCGGACTAGGTCCTACAATGAGCAGTTCTTC
TRBV27	TRBJ2-7	many	.	CASSKGYEQYF	TGTGCCAGTTCCAAGGGATACGAGCAGTACTTC
TRBV11-2	TRBJ2-1	once	TRBD2	CASSSWLSGISYEQFF	TGTGCCAGCAGCTCGTGGCTCAGCGGGATTTCATATGAGCAGTTCTTC
TRBV27	TRBJ2-5	.	.	CASSFRPMGPTITETQYF	TGTGCCAGCAGTTTTCGTCCAATGGGCCCGACCATAACGGAGACCCAGTACTTC
TRBV28	TRBJ1-6	few	TRBD1	CASTLGTGAGSPLHF	TGTGCCAGCACCCTGGGGACAGGGGCTGGTTCACCCCTCCACTTT
TRBV28	TRBJ2-2	.	.	CVSSRTGELFF	TGTGTCAGTTCCCGCACCGGGGAGCTGTTTTTT
TRBV6-5	TRBJ2-7	medium-sized	.	CASSYSAGPYGQYF	TGTGCCAGCAGTTACTCGGCGGGCCCCTACGGGCAGTACTTC
TRBV20-1	TRBJ2-7	many	.	CSASGFTYEQYF	TGCAGTGCTAGCGGGTTCACCTACGAGCAGTACTTC
TRBV6-1	TRBJ1-1	few	TRBD1	CASTSGTGGEAFF	TGTGCCAGCACCTCCGGGACAGGGGGTGAAGCTTTCTTT
TRBV6-5	TRBJ2-2	few	.	CARSYLYTGKLFF	TGTGCCAGAAGTTATCTGTACACCGGGAAGCTGTTTTTT
TRBV19	TRBJ1-6	.	.	CASSIATPTTGSNSPLHF	TGTGCCAGTAGTATAGCAACCCCCACTACAGGGTCGAATTCACCCCTCCACTTT
TRBV6-1	TRBJ2-7	medium-sized	TRBD2	CASRLRGGYSYEQYF	TGTGCCAGCAGACTACGGGGGGGCTATAGCTACGAGCAGTACTTC
TRBV12-3/TRBV12-4	TRBJ2-1	.	.	CASSLYELPGNEQFF	TGTGCCAGCAGTTTATATGAACTCCCCGGGAATGAGCAGTTCTTC
TRBV6-1	TRBJ2-2	few	TRBD2	CASRDGFGGGPRTGELFF	TGTGCCAGCAGGGACGGTTTTGGGGGGGGTCCCCGGACCGGGGAGCTGTTTTTT
TRBV9	TRBJ1-6	many	.	CASSVGQFPSPLHF	TGTGCCAGCAGCGTTGGGCAGTTTCCTTCACCCCTCCACTTT
TRBV3-1	TRBJ2-3	many	.	CASSHHNTDTQYF	TGTGCCAGCAGCCATCACAACACAGATACGCAGTATTTT
TRBV6-1	TRBJ1-5	.	.	CASSPEFTASNQPQHF	TGTGCCAGCAGTCCGGAGTTTACGGCTAGCAATCAGCCCCAGCATTTT
TRBV9	TRBJ1-5	.	TRBD1	CASSVGWDSSIQPQHF	TGTGCCAGCAGCGTAGGGTGGGACAGTAGCATTCAGCCCCAGCATTTT
TRBV6-5	TRBJ1-1	many	TRBD1	CASSYDRGRMEAFF	TGTGCCAGCAGTTACGACAGGGGGCGAATGGAGGCTTTCTTT
TRBV6-1	TRBJ2-5	many	.	CASLGTTPQETQYF	TGTGCCAGCCTAGGAACGACGCCCCAAGAGACCCAGTACTTC
TRBV6-4	TRBJ2-2	medium-sized	.	CASSGDSNTGELFF	TGTGCCAGCAGTGGGGACTCGAACACCGGGGAGCTGTTTTTT
TRBV12-5	TRBJ1-3	few	.	CASGLGLGQTGSGNTIYF	TGTGCTAGTGGTTTAGGCCTAGGGCAGACAGGCTCTGGAAACACCATATATTTT
TRBV15	TRBJ2-7	few	TRBD2	CATSRGGTATYEQYF	TGTGCCACCAGCAGGGGGGGGACTGCAACCTACGAGCAGTACTTC
TRBV11-3	TRBJ2-7	once	.	CASSLTTWGANEQYF	TGTGCCAGCAGCTTAACCACTTGGGGGGCTAATGAGCAGTACTTC
TRBV6-1	TRBJ1-1	.	TRBD1	CASSLQGGTEAFF	TGTGCCAGCAGTTTACAGGGGGGCACTGAAGCTTTCTTT
TRBV27	TRBJ2-5	many	.	CASSSLQDSEETQYF	TGTGCCAGCAGTTCTCTCCAGGACTCGGAAGAGACCCAGTACTTC
TRBV28	TRBJ1-3	medium-sized	.	CASSLTGTGGNTIYF	TGTGCCAGCAGTTTAACCGGGACGGGTGGAAACACCATATATTTT
TRBV6-4	TRBJ1-1	many	.	CASSDSGNTEAFF	TGTGCCAGCAGTGACTCAGGGAACACTGAAGCTTTCTTT
TRBV20-1	TRBJ2-1	.	TRBD2	CSATSGSTSNEQFF	TGCAGTGCTACTAGCGGGAGTACTTCCAATGAGCAGTTCTTC
TRBV7-9	TRBJ1-4	many	.	CASSFGVTDEKLFF	TGTGCCAGCAGCTTCGGGGTAACGGATGAAAAACTGTTTTTT
TRBV4-3	TRBJ1-3	many	.	CASSQDRQGPSTIYF	TGCGCCAGCAGCCAAGATCGGCAGGGCCCTAGCACCATATATTTT
TRBV4-2	TRBJ2-7	many	.	CASSPFLRGNSYEQYF	TGTGCCAGCAGCCCCTTCTTACGCGGGAACTCCTACGAGCAGTACTTC
TRBV5-1	TRBJ1-6	.	.	CASREGNSPLHF	TGCGCCAGCCGAGAAGGGAATTCACCCCTCCACTTT